This T cell receptor (beta chain) was profiled in a study of T cell changes during pregnancy in multiple sclerosis. In the case of this clone: At one end, the junction sequence differs from germline, possibly due to a read error.

Measured with immunoSEQ multiplex PCR; TCRdb has only the in-frame clones, and not every one. The sample includes under 75,000 clones, 91% of them seen just once. The CDR3 is made up of 17 amino acids. Germline values: CDR1 LNHDA, CDR2 SQIVND (reference sequence). This TCR was sampled from a female donor in good health, enrolled as a control in a pregnancy study. The chain combines TRBV19 with TRBJ1-1, with a possible D match to TRBD1 (5 bases). The input for sequencing was CD4+ T cells from peripheral blood mononuclear cells, taken after pregnancy. CDR3 bases: TGTGCCAGTAGTATTACCAAGGGGCTATTGAAGAACCCTGAAGCTTTCTTT. It is translated as CASSITKGLLKNPEAFF. Full variable domain (outside the CDR3, taken from reference TRBV19 and TRBJ1-1): DGGITQSPKYLFRKEGQNVTLSCEQNLNHDAMYWYRQDPGQGLRLIYYSQIVNDFQKGDIAEGYSVSREKKESFPLTVTSAQKNPTAFYLCASSITKGLLKNPEAFFGQGTRLTVV.